The sequence of this TCR beta chain was determined in a study of blood T cell repertoires in COVID-19. Looking at the study overall: Sample material is recorded as cDNA or gDNA derived from T cells, B-cell-depleted T cells, or PBMCs.

The repertoire was sequenced with immunoSEQ multiplex PCR; TCRdb's copy has only in-frame clones and lacks some. The table has 93,000 or so clones, approximately 86% seen once; the top ten hold approximately 3.7%. The germline V gene encodes CDR1 MDHEN and CDR2 SYDVKM. Between the trimmed V and J ends, which lost 4 bases and 0 bases, there was a span of 10 bases. This CDR3 spans 14 amino acids. The rearrangement links TRBV28 to TRBJ2-7, with D tentatively TRBD2 (6 bases). This clonotype was obtained from a human donor in a cohort sampled during active COVID-19. The sample comprised peripheral blood. This CDR3 reads CASSSSAPSYEQYF. The CDR3 nucleotides are TGTGCCAGCAGTTCTAGCGCCCCCTCCTACGAGCAGTACTTC.